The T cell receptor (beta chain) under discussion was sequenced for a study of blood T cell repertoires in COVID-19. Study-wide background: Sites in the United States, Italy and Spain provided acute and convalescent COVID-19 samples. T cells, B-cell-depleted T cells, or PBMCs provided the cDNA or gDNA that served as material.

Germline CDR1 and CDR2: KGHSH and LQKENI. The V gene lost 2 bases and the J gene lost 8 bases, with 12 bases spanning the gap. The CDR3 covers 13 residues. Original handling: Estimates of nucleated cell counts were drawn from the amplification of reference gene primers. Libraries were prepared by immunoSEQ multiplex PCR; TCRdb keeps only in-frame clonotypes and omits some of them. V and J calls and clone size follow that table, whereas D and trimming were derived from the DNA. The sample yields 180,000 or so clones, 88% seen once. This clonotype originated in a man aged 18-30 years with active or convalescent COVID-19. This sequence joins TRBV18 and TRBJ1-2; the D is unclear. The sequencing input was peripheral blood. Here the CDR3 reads CASSPDSDSGYTF. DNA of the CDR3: TGTGCCAGCTCACCAGATTCGGATAGCGGCTACACCTTC.